This T cell receptor beta chain was identified in a study of CD4 T cells in relation to SARS-CoV-2 and coronaviruses. Broader study findings: The assay detects memory recall responses, not culture-primed primary responses. Samples before the pandemic and after infection were not matched within any donor.

As regards this clone: Its antigen is unidentified.

CDR1 ENHRY and CDR2 SYGVKD come from the germline V gene. The CDR3 extends over 13 amino acids. V was clipped by 9 bases and J by 2 bases, with 14 bases between them. Naive and memory CD4+ T cell DNA was deep-sequenced without culture. Profiled with immunoSEQ multiplex PCR; TCRdb holds only in-frame clones, not every one. The data contain 50,000 to 70,000 clones, 87% of them seen just once; the ten biggest clones take up about 1.6%. CD4+ T cells from unexposed donors were obtained before the COVID-19 pandemic (2011-2018). The sample was memory CD4+ T cells from PBMCs. This sequence joins TRBV10-3 and TRBJ2-7; D gene ambiguous. This TCR derives from a human donor in good health. CDR3 protein: CAIPKEPAYEQYF. The DNA of the CDR3 is TGTGCCATACCCAAGGAGCCGGCCTACGAGCAGTACTTC.